These T cell receptor beta chains were read from a single sample in a study of CD8 T cells in ankylosing spondylitis. TCRdb called the 5' RACE reads again in MiXCR, with one record for every CDR3 protein. This table holds 120,000 or so distinct CDR3 sequences, roughly an eighth found once. What was sequenced was blood, either unsorted or a sorted T cell fraction (not recorded which). These receptors originate from a female donor with ankylosing spondylitis or in good health (not recorded which). Each CDR3 is given with its conserved first and last residue. A D gene is named only where the DNA matches it firmly. Clone size appears in some rows only: once, few, many, or a class for an expanded clone.

v_gene	j_gene	abundance	d_gene	CDR3aa	CDR3nt
TRBV20-1	TRBJ2-1	NA	TRBD2	CCARDQREAAEKDEQFF	TGCTGTGCTAGAGATCAGCGGGAGGCCGCAGAGAAGGATGAGCAGTTCTTC
TRBV24-1	TRBJ2-3	few	TRBD1	CATSDHPGTGFTDTQYF	TGTGCCACCAGTGACCACCCCGGGACAGGGTTCACAGATACGCAGTATTTT
TRBV12-3/TRBV12-4	TRBJ2-1	many	TRBD2	CASRRPGTSEFNEQFF	TGTGCCAGCAGGCGACCCGGGACTAGCGAGTTCAATGAGCAGTTCTTC
TRBV10-3	TRBJ2-1	many	NA	CAISADLEGEQFF	TGTGCCATCAGTGCAGATCTCGAGGGAGAGCAGTTCTTC
TRBV12-3/TRBV12-4	TRBJ2-2	many	NA	CASSPVVANTGELFF	TGTGCCAGCAGCCCCGTGGTTGCGAACACCGGGGAGCTGTTTTTT
TRBV20-1	TRBJ1-6	NA	TRBD1	CSARTGGVSPLHF	TGCAGTGCTAGGACAGGGGGCGTTTCACCCCTCCACTTT
TRBV12-3/TRBV12-4	TRBJ2-7	many	NA	CASSLEFGNEQYF	TGTGCCAGCAGTTTAGAATTTGGGAACGAGCAGTACTTC
TRBV28	TRBJ2-1	few	TRBD1	CASSSSGVTGASYNEQFF	TGTGCCAGCAGTTCCTCAGGAGTGACAGGGGCCTCCTACAATGAGCAGTTCTTC
TRBV2	TRBJ2-1	few	TRBD2	CASRELAGGEQFF	TGTGCCAGCAGAGAATTAGCGGGAGGAGAGCAGTTCTTC
TRBV7-3	TRBJ2-1	NA	NA	CASSSIAGEQFF	TGTGCCAGCAGCTCCATAGCAGGTGAGCAGTTCTTC
TRBV5-1	TRBJ2-7	few	TRBD1	CASSLLGTGASYEQYF	TGCGCCAGCAGCTTGCTCGGGACAGGAGCATCCTACGAGCAGTACTTC
TRBV10-3	TRBJ2-2	NA	NA	CAISGGFGTGELFF	TGTGCCATCAGTGGGGGATTCGGGACCGGGGAGCTGTTTTTT
TRBV20-1	TRBJ1-2	NA	TRBD1	CSARTGSSGYTF	TGCAGTGCAAGGACAGGTTCTAGTGGCTACACCTTC
TRBV6-2/TRBV6-3	TRBJ1-1	NA	NA	CASSQELLTAVGTEAFF	TGTGCCAGCAGCCAAGAACTCCTGACAGCCGTGGGCACTGAAGCTTTCTTT
TRBV5-1	TRBJ2-7	NA	TRBD2	CASSPGGLVLYEQYF	TGCGCCAGCAGCCCCGGGGGACTAGTTCTCTACGAGCAGTACTTC
TRBV25-1	TRBJ2-1	NA	TRBD1	CASSEVNQGAQNEQFF	TGTGCCAGCAGTGAAGTGAACCAGGGGGCGCAGAATGAGCAGTTCTTC
TRBV12-3/TRBV12-4	TRBJ1-3	many	TRBD1	CASSGRTGPGNTIYF	TGTGCCAGCAGTGGTCGGACAGGGCCTGGAAACACCATATATTTT
TRBV19	TRBJ2-2	NA	NA	CASGGRGFGYTGELFF	TGTGCCAGTGGGGGAAGGGGGTTCGGGTACACCGGGGAGCTGTTTTTT
TRBV7-2	TRBJ2-7	NA	TRBD2	CASSLGASGVFYEQYF	TGTGCCAGCAGCTTAGGGGCTAGCGGGGTATTCTACGAGCAGTACTTC
TRBV20-1	TRBJ2-1	NA	NA	CSARVFSGSSYNEQLF	TGCAGTGCTAGAGTTTTTTCCGGGAGTTCGTACAATGAGCAGCTCTTC
TRBV12-3/TRBV12-4	TRBJ2-7	NA	NA	CASSPETGEQYF	TGTGCCAGCAGTCCGGAAACCGGCGAGCAGTACTTC
TRBV5-1	TRBJ2-4	many	NA	CASSLAGSYQNIQYF	TGCGCCAGCAGCTTGGCTGGGAGTTATCAGAACATTCAGTACTTC
TRBV5-1	TRBJ2-7	NA	NA	CASSLVIATEQYF	TGCGCCAGCAGCTTGGTGATCGCCACCGAGCAGTACTTC
TRBV18	TRBJ2-7	NA	NA	CASSPTGSYKQYF	TGTGCCAGCTCACCGACGGGCTCCTACAAGCAGTACTTC